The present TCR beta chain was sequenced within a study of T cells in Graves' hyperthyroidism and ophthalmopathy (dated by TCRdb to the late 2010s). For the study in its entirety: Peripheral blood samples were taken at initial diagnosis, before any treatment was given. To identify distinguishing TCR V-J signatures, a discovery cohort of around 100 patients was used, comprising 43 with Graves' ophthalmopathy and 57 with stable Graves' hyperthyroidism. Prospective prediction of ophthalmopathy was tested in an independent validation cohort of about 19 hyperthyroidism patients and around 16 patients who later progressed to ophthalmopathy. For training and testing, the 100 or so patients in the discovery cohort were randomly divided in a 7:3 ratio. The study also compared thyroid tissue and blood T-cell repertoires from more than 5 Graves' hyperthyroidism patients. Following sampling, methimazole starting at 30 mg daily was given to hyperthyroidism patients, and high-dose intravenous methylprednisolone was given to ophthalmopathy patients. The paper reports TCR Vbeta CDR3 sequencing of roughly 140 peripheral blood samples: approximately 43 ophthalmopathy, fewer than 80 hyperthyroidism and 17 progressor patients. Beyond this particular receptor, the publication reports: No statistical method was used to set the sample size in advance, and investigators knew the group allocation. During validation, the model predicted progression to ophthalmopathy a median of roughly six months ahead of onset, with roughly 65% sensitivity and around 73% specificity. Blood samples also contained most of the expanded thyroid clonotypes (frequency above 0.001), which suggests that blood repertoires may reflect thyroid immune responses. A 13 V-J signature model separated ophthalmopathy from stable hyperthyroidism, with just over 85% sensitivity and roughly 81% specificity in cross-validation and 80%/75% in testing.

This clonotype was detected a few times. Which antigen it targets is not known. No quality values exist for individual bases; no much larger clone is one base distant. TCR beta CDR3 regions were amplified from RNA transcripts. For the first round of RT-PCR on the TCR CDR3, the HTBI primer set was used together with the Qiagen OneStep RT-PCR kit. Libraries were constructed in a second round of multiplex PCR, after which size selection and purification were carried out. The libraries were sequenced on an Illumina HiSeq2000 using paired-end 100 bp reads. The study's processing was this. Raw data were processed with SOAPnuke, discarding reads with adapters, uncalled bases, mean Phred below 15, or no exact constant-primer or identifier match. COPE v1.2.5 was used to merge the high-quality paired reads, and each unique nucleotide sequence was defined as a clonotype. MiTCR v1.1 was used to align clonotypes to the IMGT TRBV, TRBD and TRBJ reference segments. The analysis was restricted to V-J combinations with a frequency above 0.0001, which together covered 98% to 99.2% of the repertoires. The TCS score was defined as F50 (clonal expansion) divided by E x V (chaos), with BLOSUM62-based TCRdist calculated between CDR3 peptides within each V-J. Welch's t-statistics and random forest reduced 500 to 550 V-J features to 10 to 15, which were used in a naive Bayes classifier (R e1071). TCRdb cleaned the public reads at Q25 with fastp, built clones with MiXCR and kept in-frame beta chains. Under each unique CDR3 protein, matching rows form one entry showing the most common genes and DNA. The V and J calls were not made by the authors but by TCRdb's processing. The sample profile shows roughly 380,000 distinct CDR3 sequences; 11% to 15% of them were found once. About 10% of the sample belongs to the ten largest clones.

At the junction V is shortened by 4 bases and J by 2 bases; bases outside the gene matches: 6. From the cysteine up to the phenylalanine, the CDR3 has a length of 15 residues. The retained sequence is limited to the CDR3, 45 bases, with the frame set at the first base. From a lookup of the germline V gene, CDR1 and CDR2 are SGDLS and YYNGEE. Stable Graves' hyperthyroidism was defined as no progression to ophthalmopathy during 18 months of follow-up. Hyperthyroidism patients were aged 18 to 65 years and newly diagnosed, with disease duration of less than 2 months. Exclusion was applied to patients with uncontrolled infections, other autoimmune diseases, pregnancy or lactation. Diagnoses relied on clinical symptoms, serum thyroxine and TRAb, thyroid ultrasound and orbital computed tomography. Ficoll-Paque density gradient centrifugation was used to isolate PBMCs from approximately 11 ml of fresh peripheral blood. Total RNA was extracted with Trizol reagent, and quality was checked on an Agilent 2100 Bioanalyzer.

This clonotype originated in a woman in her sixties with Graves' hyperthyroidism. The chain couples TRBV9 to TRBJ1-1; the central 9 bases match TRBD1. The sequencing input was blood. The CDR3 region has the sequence CASSLGQGFNTEAFF. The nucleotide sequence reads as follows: TGTGCCAGCAGCCTTGGACAGGGGTTTAACACTGAAGCTTTCTTT. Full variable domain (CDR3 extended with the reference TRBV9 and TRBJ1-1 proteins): DSGVTQTPKHLITATGQRVTLRCSPRSGDLSVYWYQQSLDQGLQFLIQYYNGEERAKGNILERFSAQQFPDLHSELNLSSLELGDSALYFCASSLGQGFNTEAFFGQGTRLTVV.